This T cell receptor beta chain appears in the sequencing data of a study of T cells after yellow fever vaccination. Study at large: Each low-cell-number fraction was prepared by means of SMART-Seq v4 Ultra Low Input. Study results and limitations: High-abundance clonotypes from the bulk population could contaminate FACS-sorted repertoires. Post-booster samples contained most primary-vaccination clones (more than 95% CD4, roughly 88% CD8).

Trimming cost V 5 bases and J 5 bases, with 22 bases left between them. The CDR3 is made up of 16 amino acids. Germline CDR1 is SEHNR and CDR2 is FQNEAQ (reference sequence). This clonotype was recorded many times. The antigen remains undetermined. TCRdb reanalysed the 5' RACE reads using MiXCR and keeps one entry per CDR3 protein. The sample records around 310,000 distinct CDR3 sequences, approximately 4.2% being singletons. The sequencing used PBMCs, collected 5 days after the yellow fever booster vaccination. The chain couples TRBV7-9 to TRBJ2-7; weak D call: TRBD2 (6 bases). This TCR was recovered from a man between 18 and 35 years old who received the YFV17D yellow fever vaccine. CDR3 amino acids: CASSATRGQAVNEQYF. CDR3 nucleotides: TGTGCCAGCAGCGCCACGCGGGGTCAGGCTGTCAACGAGCAGTACTTC.